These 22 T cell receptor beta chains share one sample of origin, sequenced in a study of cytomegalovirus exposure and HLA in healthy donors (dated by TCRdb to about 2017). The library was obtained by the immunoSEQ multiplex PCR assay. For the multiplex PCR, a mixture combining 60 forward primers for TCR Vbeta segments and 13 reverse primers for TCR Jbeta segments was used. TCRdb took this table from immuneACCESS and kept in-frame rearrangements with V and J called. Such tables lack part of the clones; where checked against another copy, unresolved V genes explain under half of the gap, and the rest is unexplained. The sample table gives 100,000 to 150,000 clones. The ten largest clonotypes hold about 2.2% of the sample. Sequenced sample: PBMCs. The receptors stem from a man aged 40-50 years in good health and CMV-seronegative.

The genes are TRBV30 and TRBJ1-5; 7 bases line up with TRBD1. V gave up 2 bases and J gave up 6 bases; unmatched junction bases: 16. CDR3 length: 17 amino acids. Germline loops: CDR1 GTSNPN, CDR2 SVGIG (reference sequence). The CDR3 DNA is TGTGCCTGGAGTAACAAAGAAAGTGGACAGGTGAGTCAGCCCCAGCATTTT. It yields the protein CAWSNKESGQVSQPQHF.

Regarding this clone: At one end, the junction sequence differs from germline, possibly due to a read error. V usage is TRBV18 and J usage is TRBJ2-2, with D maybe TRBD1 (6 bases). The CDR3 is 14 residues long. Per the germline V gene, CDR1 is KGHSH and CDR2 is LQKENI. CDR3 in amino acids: CASSRTANSGELFF. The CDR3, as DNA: TGTGCCAGCTCCCGGACAGCGAACAGCGGGGAGCTGTTTTTT. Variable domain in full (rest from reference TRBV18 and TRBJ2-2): NAGVMQNPRHLVRRRGQEARLRCSPMKGHSHVYWYRQLPEEGLKFMVYLQKENIIDESGMPKERFSAEFPKEGPSILRIQQVVRGDSAAYFCASSRTANSGELFFGEGSRLTVL.

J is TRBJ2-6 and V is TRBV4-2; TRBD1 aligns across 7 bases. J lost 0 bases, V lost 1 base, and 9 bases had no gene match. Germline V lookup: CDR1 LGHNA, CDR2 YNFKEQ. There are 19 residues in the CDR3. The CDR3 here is CASSQGTGQHYSGANVLTF. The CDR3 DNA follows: TGTGCCAGCAGCCAAGGGACAGGACAGCATTACTCTGGGGCCAACGTCCTGACTTTC.

The CDR3 DNA follows: TGTGCCAGCAGTTACTCTAGCGGGGGGTCCTACAATGAGCAGTTCTTC. The encoded protein is CASSYSSGGSYNEQFF. The V call is TRBV6-6, the J call TRBJ2-1; TRBD2 matches 10 bases. The CDR3 length is 16 residues. J gave up 1 base and V 0 bases, and 0 bases lay outside the gene matches. CDR1 MNHNY and CDR2 SVGAGI come from the germline V gene (reference sequence).

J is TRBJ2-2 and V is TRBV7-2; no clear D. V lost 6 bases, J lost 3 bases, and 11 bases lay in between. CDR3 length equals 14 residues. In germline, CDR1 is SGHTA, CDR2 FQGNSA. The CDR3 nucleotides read TGTGCCAGCAGGCGAAGATCGGACACCGGGGAGCTGTTTTTT. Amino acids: CASRRRSDTGELFF.

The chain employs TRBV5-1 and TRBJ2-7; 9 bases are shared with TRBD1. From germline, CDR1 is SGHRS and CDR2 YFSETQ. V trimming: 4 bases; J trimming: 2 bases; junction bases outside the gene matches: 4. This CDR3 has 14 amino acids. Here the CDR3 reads CASSQGQGTYEQYF. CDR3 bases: TGCGCCAGCAGCCAGGGACAGGGAACCTACGAGCAGTACTTC.

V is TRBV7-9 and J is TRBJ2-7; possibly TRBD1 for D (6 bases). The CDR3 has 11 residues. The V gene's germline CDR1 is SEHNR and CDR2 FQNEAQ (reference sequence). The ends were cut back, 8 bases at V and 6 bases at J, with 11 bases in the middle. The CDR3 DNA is TGTGCCAGCGAGGGGGTACGCGAGCAGTACTTC. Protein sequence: CASEGVREQYF.

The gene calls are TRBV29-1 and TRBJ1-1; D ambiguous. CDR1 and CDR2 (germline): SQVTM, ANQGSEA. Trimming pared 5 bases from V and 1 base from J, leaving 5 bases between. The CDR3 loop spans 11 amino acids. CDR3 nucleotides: TGCAGCGTTCCACAGAACACTGAAGCTTTCTTT. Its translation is CSVPQNTEAFF.

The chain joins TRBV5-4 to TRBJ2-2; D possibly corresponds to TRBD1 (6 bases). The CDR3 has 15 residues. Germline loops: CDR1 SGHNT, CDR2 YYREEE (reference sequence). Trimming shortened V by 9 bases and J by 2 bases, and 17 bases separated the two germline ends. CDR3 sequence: CATSQAGVNTGELFF. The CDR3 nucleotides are TGTGCCACATCCCAGGCAGGGGTAAACACCGGGGAGCTGTTTTTT.

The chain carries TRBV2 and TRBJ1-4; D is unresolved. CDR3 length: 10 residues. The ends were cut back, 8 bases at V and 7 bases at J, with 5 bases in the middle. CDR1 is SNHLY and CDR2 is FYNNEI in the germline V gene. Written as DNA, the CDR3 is TGTGCCAGCCGTAGTGAAAAACTGTTTTTT. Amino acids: CASRSEKLFF.

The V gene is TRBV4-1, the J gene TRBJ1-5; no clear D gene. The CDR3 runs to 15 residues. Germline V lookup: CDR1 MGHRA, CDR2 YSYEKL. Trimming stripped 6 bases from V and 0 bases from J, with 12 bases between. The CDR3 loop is CASSHDTLSNQPQHF. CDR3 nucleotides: TGCGCCAGCAGTCACGACACCCTTAGCAATCAGCCCCAGCATTTT.

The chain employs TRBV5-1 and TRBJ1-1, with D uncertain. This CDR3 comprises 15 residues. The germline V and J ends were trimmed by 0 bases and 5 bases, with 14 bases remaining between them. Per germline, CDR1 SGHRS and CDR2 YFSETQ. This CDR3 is CASSLEEGSETEAFF. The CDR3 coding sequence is TGCGCCAGCAGCTTGGAAGAAGGGAGCGAGACTGAAGCTTTCTTT.

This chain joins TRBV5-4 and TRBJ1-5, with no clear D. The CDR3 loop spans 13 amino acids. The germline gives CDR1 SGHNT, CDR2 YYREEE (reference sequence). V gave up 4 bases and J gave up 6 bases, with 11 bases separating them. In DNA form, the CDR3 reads TGTGCCAGCAGCACGGGGTTTGGTCAGCCCCAGCATTTT. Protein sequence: CASSTGFGQPQHF.

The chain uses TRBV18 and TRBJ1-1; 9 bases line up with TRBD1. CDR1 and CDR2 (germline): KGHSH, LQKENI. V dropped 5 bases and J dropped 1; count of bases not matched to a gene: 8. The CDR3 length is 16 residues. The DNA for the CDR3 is TGTGCCAGCTCAGCATCCCGGGACAGGGCGAACACTGAAGCTTTCTTT. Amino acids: CASSASRDRANTEAFF.

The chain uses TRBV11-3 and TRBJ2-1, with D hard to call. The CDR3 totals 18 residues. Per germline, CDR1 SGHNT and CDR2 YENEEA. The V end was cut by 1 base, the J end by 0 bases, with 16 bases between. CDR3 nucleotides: TGTGCCAGCAGCTTAGCAAACTACGACCTTAGCTCCTACAATGAGCAGTTCTTC. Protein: CASSLANYDLSSYNEQFF.

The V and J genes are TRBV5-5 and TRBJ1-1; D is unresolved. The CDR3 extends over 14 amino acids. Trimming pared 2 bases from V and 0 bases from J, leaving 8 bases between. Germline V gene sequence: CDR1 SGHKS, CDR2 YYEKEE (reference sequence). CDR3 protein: CASSLIVLNTEAFF. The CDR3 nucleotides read TGTGCCAGCAGCTTAATAGTGCTGAACACTGAAGCTTTCTTT.

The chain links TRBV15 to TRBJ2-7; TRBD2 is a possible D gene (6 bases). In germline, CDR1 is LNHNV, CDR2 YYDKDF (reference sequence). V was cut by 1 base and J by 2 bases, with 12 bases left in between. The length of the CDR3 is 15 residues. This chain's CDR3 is CATSRVRGNAYEQYF. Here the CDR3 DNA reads TGTGCCACCAGCAGAGTCCGGGGGAACGCCTACGAGCAGTACTTC.

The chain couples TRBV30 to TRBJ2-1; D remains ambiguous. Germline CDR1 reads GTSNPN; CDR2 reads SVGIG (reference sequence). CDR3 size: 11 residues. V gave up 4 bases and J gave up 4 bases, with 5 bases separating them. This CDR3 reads CAWTDYNEQFF. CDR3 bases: TGTGCCTGGACAGATTACAATGAGCAGTTCTTC.

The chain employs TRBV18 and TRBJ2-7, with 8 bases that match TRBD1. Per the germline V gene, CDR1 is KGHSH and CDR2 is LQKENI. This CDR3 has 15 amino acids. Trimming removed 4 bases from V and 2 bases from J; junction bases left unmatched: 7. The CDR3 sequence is CASSRETGATYEQYF. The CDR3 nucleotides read TGTGCCAGCTCACGAGAGACAGGGGCGACCTACGAGCAGTACTTC.

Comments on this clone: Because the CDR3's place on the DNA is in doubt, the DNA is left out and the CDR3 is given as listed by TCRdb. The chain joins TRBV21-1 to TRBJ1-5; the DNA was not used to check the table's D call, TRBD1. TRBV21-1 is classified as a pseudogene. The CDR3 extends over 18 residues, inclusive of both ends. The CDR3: CASSKWGQGARGNQPQHF.

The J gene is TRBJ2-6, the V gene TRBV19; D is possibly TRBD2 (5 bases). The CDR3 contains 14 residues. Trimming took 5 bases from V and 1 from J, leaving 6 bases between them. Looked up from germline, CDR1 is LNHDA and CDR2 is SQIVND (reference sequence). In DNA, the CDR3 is TGTGCCAGTAGTGGAGGTTCTGGGGCCAACGTCCTGACTTTC. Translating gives CASSGGSGANVLTF.

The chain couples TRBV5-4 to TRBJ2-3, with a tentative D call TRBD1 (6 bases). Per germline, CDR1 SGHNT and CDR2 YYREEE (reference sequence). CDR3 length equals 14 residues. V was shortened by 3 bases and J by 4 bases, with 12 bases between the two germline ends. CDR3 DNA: TGTGCCAGCAGCTCTCTACAGGGCTCAGATACGCAGTATTTT. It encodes CASSSLQGSDTQYF.